One TCR beta chain is described in this entry. This entry comes from a study of T cell responses to AZD1222 COVID-19 vaccine. This CDR3 spans 15 amino acids. Trimming removed 2 bases at V and 1 base at J, with 11 bases between. Germline V gene sequence: CDR1 MNHEY, CDR2 SVGAGI. Assay: immunoSEQ multiplex PCR; the TCRdb copy retains only in-frame clones and omits some. The top ten hold roughly a sixth of the sample, which has fewer than 150,000 clones, 86% seen once. The chain combines TRBV6-5 with TRBJ1-1; D is unresolved. The sample here was peripheral blood, taken 28 days after the second AZD1222 dose. This TCR came from an adult who received the AZD1222 COVID-19 vaccine. DNA for the CDR3: TGTGCCAGCAGTTACGGTTGGCACCAGAACACTGAAGCTTTCTTT. Translating gives CASSYGWHQNTEAFF.